One and the same sample provided the 9 T cell receptor beta chains below, sequenced in a study of CD8 T cells in ankylosing spondylitis. Study results and caveats: A TCR beta motif of roughly 8 highly homologous variants seemed to mark ankylosing spondylitis blood.

These receptors have no identified antigens. Via MiXCR, TCRdb re-called the 5' RACE reads, giving one row per CDR3 protein. This sample carries about 540,000 distinct CDR3 sequences, about 13% of them seen once, and the ten largest clones take around 7%. Sequenced sample: blood, either unsorted or a sorted T cell fraction (not recorded which). These receptors all come from a male donor with ankylosing spondylitis.

The table lists this clonotype with many counts. The CDR3 is CASSERNYEQYF. The CDR3 bases are TGTGCCAGCAGTGAGAGGAACTACGAGCAGTACTTC. The chain couples TRBV25-1 to TRBJ2-7, with no clear D. V lost 3 bases and J lost 3, with 6 bases in between. Germline V gives CDR1 MGHDK, CDR2 SYGVNS. The length of the CDR3 is 12 residues.

The V gene is TRBV10-3, the J gene TRBJ1-5, with D possibly being TRBD1 (6 bases). The CDR3 runs 15 residues. V lost 0 bases and J 7 bases, leaving 13 bases between the germline ends. The germline V gene has CDR1 ENHRY and CDR2 SYGVKD. CDR3 nucleotides: TGTGCCATCAGTGAGTCTTACAGGGCGGAGCAGCCCCAGCATTTT. Translating gives CAISESYRAEQPQHF.

The chain uses TRBV5-1 and TRBJ2-1; tentative D call: TRBD2 (6 bases). Per germline, CDR1 SGHRS and CDR2 YFSETQ. The CDR3 contains 14 residues. Trimming took off 4 bases at V and 3 bases at J, with 11 bases between the two ends. The DNA for the CDR3 is TGCGCCAGCAGCATTAGCGGAATCTACAATGAGCAGTTCTTC. This sequence encodes CASSISGIYNEQFF.

The V and J genes are TRBV2 and TRBJ2-3; D is undetermined. Trimming took 6 bases from V and 8 from J, leaving 15 bases between them. Germline V CDR1 and CDR2: SNHLY, FYNNEI. The length of the CDR3 is 13 residues. CDR3 coding DNA: TGTGCCAGCAGGGACCGCTCCGATGGTACGCAGTATTTT. It translates to CASRDRSDGTQYF.

This clonotype occurred a few times. The V call is TRBV5-1, the J call TRBJ2-7; the match to TRBD2 covers 9 bases. J gave up 5 bases and V 1 base, and 7 bases lay outside the gene matches. This CDR3 is built from 15 residues. Germline V gene data show CDR1 as SGHRS and CDR2 as YFSETQ. CDR3 sequence reads: CASSLFMAGGDEQYF. CDR3 in DNA: TGCGCCAGCAGCTTGTTTATGGCGGGAGGGGACGAGCAGTACTTC. Variable domain in full (rest from reference TRBV5-1 and TRBJ2-7): KAGVTQTPRYLIKTRGQQVTLSCSPISGHRSVSWYQQTPGQGLQFLFEYFSETQRNKGNFPGRFSGRQFSNSRSEMNVSTLELGDSALYLCASSLFMAGGDEQYFGPGTRLTVT.

This clonotype appeared a few times. This chain joins TRBV12-3 or TRBV12-4 and TRBJ2-2; possibly TRBD1 or TRBD2 for D (5 bases each). The CDR3 loop spans 15 amino acids. Trimming took off 2 bases at V and 4 bases at J, with 11 bases between the two ends. The CDR3 loop reads CASSLRGVSTGELFF. In DNA form, the CDR3 reads TGTGCCAGCAGTTTAAGGGGAGTTAGCACCGGGGAGCTGTTTTTT.

This clonotype was seen many times. This chain connects TRBV5-6 to TRBJ2-1; the D gene is possibly TRBD2 (5 bases). Trimming left V 8 bases short and J 3 bases short, with 15 bases between. The V gene's germline CDR1 is SGHDT and CDR2 YYEEEE. CDR3 length equals 14 residues. The CDR3 sequence is CASTDWQSYNEQFF. In nucleotides, the CDR3 is TGTGCCAGTACGGACTGGCAGAGCTACAATGAGCAGTTCTTC.

This clonotype has a handful of counts. V and J are TRBV25-1 and TRBJ1-6; TRBD1 is a possible D gene (5 bases). Trimming removed 5 bases from V and 7 bases from J, with 18 bases in between. The CDR3 covers 16 residues. Germline CDR1 reads MGHDK; CDR2 reads SYGVNS. CDR3 residues: CASSPLVQGANSPLHF. The CDR3 coding sequence is TGTGCCAGCAGTCCTCTAGTCCAGGGAGCGAATTCACCCCTCCACTTT.

The chain combines TRBV7-2 with TRBJ2-1, with a weak D call TRBD2 (5 bases). Deletions cut 4 bases from V and 5 bases from J, with 12 bases between. Germline lookup yields CDR1 SGHTA and CDR2 FQGNSA. The CDR3 is 14 residues long. CDR3 sequence reads: CASSSFKGDNEQFF. The CDR3 DNA reads as TGTGCCAGCAGCTCTTTTAAGGGAGACAATGAGCAGTTCTTC.